This T cell receptor (beta chain) was captured by sequencing in a study of T cells in Graves' hyperthyroidism and ophthalmopathy (dated by TCRdb to 2018 to 2020). Concerning the study at large: Peripheral blood was sampled at the time of initial diagnosis, prior to any treatment. The paper reports TCR Vbeta CDR3 sequencing of approximately 140 peripheral blood samples: 43 ophthalmopathy, some 80 hyperthyroidism and around 17 progressor patients. The 100 discovery patients were randomly divided into training and test sets at a 7:3 ratio. To identify distinguishing TCR V-J signatures, a discovery cohort of 100 or so patients was used, comprising 40 to 45 with Graves' ophthalmopathy and 57 with stable Graves' hyperthyroidism. Following sampling, methimazole starting at 30 mg daily was given to hyperthyroidism patients, and high-dose intravenous methylprednisolone was given to ophthalmopathy patients. Whether ophthalmopathy could be predicted prospectively was tested in an independent validation cohort made up of 18 to 20 hyperthyroidism patients plus 17 patients who later progressed to ophthalmopathy. In addition, the study compared T-cell repertoires in thyroid tissue and in blood from roughly 6 Graves' hyperthyroidism patients. Results the study describes overall, beyond this receptor: No statistical method was used to fix the sample size in advance, and group allocation was not hidden from the investigators. Ophthalmopathy was separated from stable hyperthyroidism by a 13 V-J signature model, with 87.88% sensitivity and about 81% specificity obtained in cross-validation and 80%/75% obtained in testing. Most expanded thyroid clonotypes (frequency above 0.001) were also found in blood, which suggests that blood repertoires may mirror thyroid immune responses. In validation, progression to ophthalmopathy was predicted by the model with around 70% sensitivity and about 72% specificity, a median of around 5.9 months before onset.

This clonotype occurred many times. Its specific antigen is unknown. There are no base qualities to consult, and no much larger clone falls within one base. In the ophthalmopathy patients, disease was moderately to severely active, with a Clinical Activity Score of 3 or more, a NOSPECS grade of 4 or more, and a duration of less than 3 months. Exclusion was applied to patients with uncontrolled infections, other autoimmune diseases, pregnancy or lactation. Diagnoses were based on clinical symptoms, serum thyroxine and TRAb, thyroid ultrasound and orbital computed tomography. PBMCs were isolated from more than 9 ml of fresh peripheral blood by Ficoll-Paque density gradient centrifugation. Total RNA was extracted using Trizol reagent, and RNA quality was assessed on an Agilent 2100 Bioanalyzer. The TCR beta CDR3 regions were amplified from the RNA transcripts. The first round of RT-PCR for the TCR CDR3 was performed with the HTBI primer set and the Qiagen OneStep RT-PCR kit. Libraries were constructed in a second round of multiplex PCR, after which size selection and purification were carried out. Paired-end sequencing of the libraries was performed with 100 bp reads on an Illumina HiSeq2000. In the source study's methods: SOAPnuke was used to process the raw data, with reads discarded if the reads contained adapters or uncalled bases, had a mean Phred below 15, or lacked an exact constant-primer or identifier match. COPE v1.2.5 was used to merge the high-quality paired reads, and each unique nucleotide sequence was defined as a clonotype. Clonotypes were aligned to IMGT TRBV, TRBD and TRBJ reference segments using MiTCR v1.1. The analysis was restricted to V-J combinations with a frequency above 0.0001, which together covered around 99% of the repertoires. A TCS score was defined as the ratio of F50 (clonal expansion) to E x V (chaos), with BLOSUM62-based TCRdist applied between CDR3 peptides within each V-J. Welch's t-statistics and random forest reduced fewer than 550 V-J features to roughly 13, which were used in a naive Bayes classifier (R e1071). TCRdb's own reprocessing of the public reads used fastp at Q25 and MiXCR and kept productive beta chains. Every distinct CDR3 protein forms one entry, paired with its most common genes and DNA. TCRdb, rather than the study authors, made the V and J calls. Present in this sample are under 400,000 distinct CDR3 sequences, about 15% of which were seen just once. Under 25% of the sample is held by the ten biggest clonotypes.

Deletion took 7 bases off V and 2 bases off J, with a span of 16 bases between the germline ends. Including cysteine and phenylalanine, the CDR3 has 14 amino acids. Left in the record is the CDR3 DNA by itself, 42 bases read in frame from the first base. The germline V gene (reference sequence) specifies GTSNPN as CDR1 and SVGIG as CDR2. This sequence was found in a woman aged 60-75 years with Graves' ophthalmopathy. The chain joins TRBV30 to TRBJ2-3; a tentative D call is TRBD1 (6 bases match). Specimen: blood. The CDR3 amino acid sequence is: CAFTQGWITDTQYF. The sequenced DNA: TGTGCCTTTACCCAGGGGTGGATCACAGATACGCAGTATTTT.